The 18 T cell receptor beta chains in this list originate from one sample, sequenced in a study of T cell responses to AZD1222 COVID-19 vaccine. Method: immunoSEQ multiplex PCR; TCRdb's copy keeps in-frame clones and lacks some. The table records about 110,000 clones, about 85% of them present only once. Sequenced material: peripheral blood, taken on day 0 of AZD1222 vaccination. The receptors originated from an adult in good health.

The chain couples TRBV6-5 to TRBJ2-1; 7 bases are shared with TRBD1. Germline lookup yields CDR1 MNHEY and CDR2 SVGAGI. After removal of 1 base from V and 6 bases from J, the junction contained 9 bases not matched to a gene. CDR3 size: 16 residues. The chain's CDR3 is CASSYFDGTGANEQFF. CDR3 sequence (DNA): TGTGCCAGCAGTTACTTTGACGGTACAGGGGCCAATGAGCAGTTCTTC.

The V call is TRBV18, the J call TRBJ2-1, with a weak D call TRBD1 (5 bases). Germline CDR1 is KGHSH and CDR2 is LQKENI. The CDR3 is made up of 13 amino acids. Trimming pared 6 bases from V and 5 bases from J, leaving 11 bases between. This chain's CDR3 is CASSLSGNNEQFF. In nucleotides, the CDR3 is TGTGCCAGCTCCCTTTCAGGGAACAATGAGCAGTTCTTC. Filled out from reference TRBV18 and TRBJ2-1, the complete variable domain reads NAGVMQNPRHLVRRRGQEARLRCSPMKGHSHVYWYRQLPEEGLKFMVYLQKENIIDESGMPKERFSAEFPKEGPSILRIQQVVRGDSAAYFCASSLSGNNEQFFGPGTRLTVL.

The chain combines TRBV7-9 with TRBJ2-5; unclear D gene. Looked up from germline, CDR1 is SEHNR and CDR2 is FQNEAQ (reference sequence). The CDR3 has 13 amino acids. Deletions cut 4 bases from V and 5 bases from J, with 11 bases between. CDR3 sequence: CASSSGLGETQYF. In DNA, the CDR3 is TGTGCCAGCAGCTCCGGTCTAGGGGAGACCCAGTACTTC.

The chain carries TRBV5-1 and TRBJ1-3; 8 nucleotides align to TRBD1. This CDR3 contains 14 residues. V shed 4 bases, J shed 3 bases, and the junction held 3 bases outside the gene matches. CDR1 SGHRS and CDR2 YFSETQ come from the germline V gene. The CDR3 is CASSQTGVGNTIYF. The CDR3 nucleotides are TGCGCCAGCAGCCAGACAGGGGTTGGAAACACCATATATTTT.

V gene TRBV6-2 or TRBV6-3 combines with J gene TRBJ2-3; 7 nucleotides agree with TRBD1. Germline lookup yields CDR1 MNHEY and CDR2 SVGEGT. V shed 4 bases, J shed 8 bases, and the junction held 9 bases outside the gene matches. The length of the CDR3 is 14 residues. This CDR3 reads CASSFGQAGGTQYF. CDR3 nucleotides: TGTGCCAGCAGTTTCGGACAGGCCGGAGGTACGCAGTATTTT.

The DNA for the CDR3 is TGTGCCTGCCCGGGACTAGCGGGATATGAGCAGTTCTTC. Protein: CACPGLAGYEQFF. V and J are TRBV30 and TRBJ2-1; TRBD2 matches at 13 bases. Germline values: CDR1 GTSNPN, CDR2 SVGIG (reference sequence). The length of the CDR3 is 13 residues. Trimming at V came to 6 bases and at J to 8 bases, leaving 4 bases not matched to a gene.

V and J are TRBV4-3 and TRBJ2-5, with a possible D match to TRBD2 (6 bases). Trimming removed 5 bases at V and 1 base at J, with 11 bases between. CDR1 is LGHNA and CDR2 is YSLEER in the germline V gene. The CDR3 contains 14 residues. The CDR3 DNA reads TGCGCCAGCAGCTCAACTAGCAGCCAAGAGACCCAGTACTTC. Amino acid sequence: CASSSTSSQETQYF.

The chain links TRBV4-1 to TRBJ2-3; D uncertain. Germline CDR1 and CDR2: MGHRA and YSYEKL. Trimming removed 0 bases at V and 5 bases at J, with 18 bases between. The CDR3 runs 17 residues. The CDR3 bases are TGCGCCAGCAGCCAAGAGCGGCCAAGGGCCTCAGGAGATACGCAGTATTTT. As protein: CASSQERPRASGDTQYF.

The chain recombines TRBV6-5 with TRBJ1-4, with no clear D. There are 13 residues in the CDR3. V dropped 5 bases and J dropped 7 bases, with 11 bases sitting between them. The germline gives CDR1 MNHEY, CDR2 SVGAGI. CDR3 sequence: CASSTPRAEKLFF. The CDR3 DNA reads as TGTGCCAGCAGTACCCCGAGAGCTGAAAAACTGTTTTTT.

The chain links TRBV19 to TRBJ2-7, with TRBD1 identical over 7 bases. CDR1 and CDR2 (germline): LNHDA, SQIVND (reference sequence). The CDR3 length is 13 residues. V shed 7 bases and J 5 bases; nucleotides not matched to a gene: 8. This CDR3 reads CASTGGTIDEQYF. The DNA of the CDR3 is TGTGCCAGTACAGGGGGTACTATCGACGAGCAGTACTTC.

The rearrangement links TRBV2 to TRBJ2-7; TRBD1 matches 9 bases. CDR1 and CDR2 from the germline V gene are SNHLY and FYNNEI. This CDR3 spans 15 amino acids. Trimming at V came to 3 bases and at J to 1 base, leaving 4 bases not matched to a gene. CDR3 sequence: CASSEWDRASYEQYF. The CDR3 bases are TGTGCCAGCAGTGAGTGGGACAGGGCTTCCTACGAGCAGTACTTC.

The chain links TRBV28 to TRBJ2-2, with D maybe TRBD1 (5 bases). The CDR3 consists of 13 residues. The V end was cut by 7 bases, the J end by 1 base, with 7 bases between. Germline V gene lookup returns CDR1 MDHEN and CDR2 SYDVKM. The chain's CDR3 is CASTGQNTGELFF. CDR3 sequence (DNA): TGTGCCAGCACCGGACAGAACACCGGGGAGCTGTTTTTT.

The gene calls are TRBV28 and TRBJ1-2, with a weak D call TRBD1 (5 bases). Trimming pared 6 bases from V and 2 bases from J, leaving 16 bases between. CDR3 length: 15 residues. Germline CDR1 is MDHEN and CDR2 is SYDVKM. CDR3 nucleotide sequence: TGTGCCAGCAGCCTTCTCATCAGGGAAAACTATGGCTACACCTTC. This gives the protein CASSLLIRENYGYTF.

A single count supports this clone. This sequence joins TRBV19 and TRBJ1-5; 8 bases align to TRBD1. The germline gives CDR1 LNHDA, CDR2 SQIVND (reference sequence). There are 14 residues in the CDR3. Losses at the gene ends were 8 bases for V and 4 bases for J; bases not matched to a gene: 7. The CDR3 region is CASARTGFNQPQHF. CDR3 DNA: TGTGCCAGTGCCCGGACAGGGTTTAATCAGCCCCAGCATTTT.

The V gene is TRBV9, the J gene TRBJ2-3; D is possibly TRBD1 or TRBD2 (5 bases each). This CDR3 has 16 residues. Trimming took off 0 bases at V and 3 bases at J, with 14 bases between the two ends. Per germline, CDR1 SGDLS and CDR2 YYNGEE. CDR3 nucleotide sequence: TGTGCCAGCAGCGTAGTCGGCTGGGACGCAACAGATACGCAGTATTTT. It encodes CASSVVGWDATDTQYF.

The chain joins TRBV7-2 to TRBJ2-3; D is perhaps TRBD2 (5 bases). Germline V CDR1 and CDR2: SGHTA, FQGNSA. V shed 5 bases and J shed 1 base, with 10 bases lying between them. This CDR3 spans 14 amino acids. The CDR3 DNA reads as TGTGCCAGCAGCCCCGGGGTGGGCACAGATACGCAGTATTTT. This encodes CASSPGVGTDTQYF.

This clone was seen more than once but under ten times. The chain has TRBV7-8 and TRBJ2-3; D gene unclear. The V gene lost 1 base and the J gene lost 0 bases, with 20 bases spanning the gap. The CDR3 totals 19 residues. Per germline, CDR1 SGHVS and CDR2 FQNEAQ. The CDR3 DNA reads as TGTGCCAGCAGCTTAGGTGGGCCAGCTGCTACTGCTAGCACAGATACGCAGTATTTT. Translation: CASSLGGPAATASTDTQYF.

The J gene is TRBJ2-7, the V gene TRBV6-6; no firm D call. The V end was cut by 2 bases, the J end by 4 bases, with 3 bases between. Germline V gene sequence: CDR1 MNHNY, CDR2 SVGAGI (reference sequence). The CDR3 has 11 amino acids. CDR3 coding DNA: TGTGCCAGCAGTTACGAGTACGAGCAGTACTTC. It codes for CASSYEYEQYF.